This TCR beta chain was identified in a study of cytomegalovirus exposure and HLA in healthy donors. On the study more broadly: A data release that came early held approximately 85 million unique TCRs from HLA-typed donors.

The V gene end was trimmed by 5 bases and the J gene end by 7 bases; junction bases not matched to a gene: 10. Germline V gives CDR1 SGHTA, CDR2 FQGNSA. The CDR3 has 15 amino acids. A note on this clone: Its antigen is unidentified.

Findings of the study overall: For cytomegalovirus status, the classifier reportedly gave diagnoses with high specificity and sensitivity. Some 17,000 TCR beta sequences were associated with HLA alleles at 0.05 false discovery rate in a later analysis.

Researchers ran the PCR with 60 Vbeta and 13 Jbeta primers. Generated by immunoSEQ multiplex PCR, the TCRdb table keeps only in-frame clones and is missing some. The sample contains some 180,000 clones, about four fifths of which appear only once. The gene calls are TRBV7-2 and TRBJ2-7; 11 bases agree with TRBD2. Sequences were obtained from PBMCs. The receptor comes from a man aged 40-49 years in good health and CMV-seropositive. The CDR3 reads CASSRSGASGREQYF. In nucleotides, the CDR3 is TGTGCCAGCAGCCGGTCGGGGGCTAGCGGGAGGGAGCAGTACTTC.